This TCR beta chain was sequenced in a study of technical replicates of blood from a few donors. V was pared by 3 bases and J by 2 bases, with 5 bases of the junction left unmatched. CDR1 KGHSH and CDR2 LQKENI come from the germline V gene. There are 15 residues in the CDR3. Assay: immunoSEQ multiplex PCR; the TCRdb copy retains only in-frame clones and omits some. This table holds some 60,000 clones, 91% found once. The sample consisted of PBMCs. The clonotype was recovered from a human donor in good health. Some clones in this sample may be carry-over from other donors' samples. The chain is built from TRBV18 and TRBJ2-3, with 7 bases aligning to TRBD2. The CDR3 region is CASSPSGDDTDTQYF. The CDR3 region has the DNA TGTGCCAGCTCACCGAGCGGGGACGACACAGATACGCAGTATTTT.